One and the same sample provided the 14 T cell receptor beta chains below, sequenced in a study of shared clonotypes between healthy human individuals. This table comes from immunoSEQ multiplex PCR, and its TCRdb copy is limited to in-frame clones, with some not included. The sample contains about 480,000 clones, approximately 79% of which appear only once. Sequencing used PBMCs. Receptor source: a woman between 40 and 55 years old in good health. Some clones in this sample may be carry-over from other donors' samples.

This sequence joins TRBV15 and TRBJ1-4, with no clear D. CDR3 length: 15 residues. Germline CDR1 is LNHNV and CDR2 is YYDKDF (reference sequence). Deletions cut 1 base from V and 6 bases from J, with 12 bases between. For the CDR3, the DNA is TGTGCCACCAGCAGAGTACCTCCTAGGTATGAAAAACTGTTTTTT. It encodes CATSRVPPRYEKLFF.

This clone came up a few times. This chain links TRBV11-2 with TRBJ2-1; D is perhaps TRBD2 (5 bases). Trimming took 1 base from V and 6 from J, leaving 10 bases between them. The CDR3 contains 14 residues. Germline CDR1 reads SGHAT; CDR2 reads FQNNGV. The chain's CDR3 is CASSLGLAGNEQFF. CDR3 coding DNA: TGTGCCAGCAGCTTAGGGCTCGCGGGCAATGAGCAGTTCTTC.

The rearrangement links TRBV19 to TRBJ2-7, with D uncertain. The CDR3 sequence is 15 residues long. The germline V gene has CDR1 LNHDA and CDR2 SQIVND (reference sequence). V lost 1 base, J lost 4 bases, and 14 bases lay in between. In nucleotides, the CDR3 is TGTGCCAGTAGTATAGTATTGTCTCGACCATACGAGCAGTACTTC. As protein: CASSIVLSRPYEQYF.

The chain links TRBV7-6 to TRBJ2-2, with 8 bases matching TRBD2. The CDR3 spans 16 residues. CDR1 SGHVS and CDR2 FNYEAQ come from the germline V gene. Trimming cost V 4 bases and J 8 bases; bases outside gene matches: 12. CDR3 DNA: TGTGCCAGCAGCTCCACTAGCGGACGCCTGGGAGGGGAGCTGTTTTTT. Protein product: CASSSTSGRLGGELFF.

The rearrangement uses TRBV5-1 and TRBJ1-1; D is possibly TRBD1 (5 bases). The germline V and J ends were trimmed by 4 bases and 1 base, with 17 bases remaining between them. The germline V gene encodes CDR1 SGHRS and CDR2 YFSETQ. This CDR3 contains 16 residues. The CDR3 here is CASSPVLGPTNTEAFF. The CDR3 nucleotides are TGCGCCAGCAGCCCCGTCTTGGGACCGACGAACACTGAAGCTTTCTTT.

This chain links TRBV30 with TRBJ2-1; the D is unclear. Germline V gives CDR1 GTSNPN, CDR2 SVGIG (reference sequence). This CDR3 contains 13 residues. CDR3 nucleotide sequence: TGTGCAGTAGGAGTGGGCCTGGACAATGAGCAGTTCTTC. Translated: CAVGVGLDNEQFF.

This chain links TRBV6-1 with TRBJ2-5; 10 bases agree with TRBD2. There are 15 residues in the CDR3. The J segment lost 5 bases and the V segment lost 6 bases, leaving 9 bases of the junction unmatched. Looked up from germline, CDR1 is MNHNS and CDR2 is SASEGT. The CDR3 is CASRSSGRLAETQYF. CDR3 sequence (DNA): TGTGCCAGCAGGAGTAGCGGGAGGCTAGCGGAGACCCAGTACTTC.

The chain recombines TRBV5-6 with TRBJ2-5; maybe TRBD1 (6 bases). The CDR3 extends over 13 amino acids. Germline V CDR1 and CDR2: SGHDT, YYEEEE. V dropped 4 bases and J dropped 7 bases, with 14 bases sitting between them. For the CDR3, the DNA is TGTGCCAGCAGCACAGGGCTCTCAGGGACCCAGTACTTC. Amino acids: CASSTGLSGTQYF. The full variable domain, with the rest looked up from reference TRBV5-6 and TRBJ2-5, is DAGVTQSPTHLIKTRGQQVTLRCSPKSGHDTVSWYQQALGQGPQFIFQYYEEEERQRGNFPDRFSGHQFPNYSSELNVNALLLGDSALYLCASSTGLSGTQYFGPGTRLLVL.

This chain links TRBV4-3 with TRBJ1-5, with a tentative D call TRBD1 (6 bases). V lost 1 base to trimming and J lost 7 bases, with 14 bases between them. CDR1 LGHNA and CDR2 YSLEER come from the germline V gene. The CDR3 loop spans 15 amino acids. The CDR3 DNA reads as TGCGCCAGCAGCCAAGGTAGGGAGACAGGCCAGCCCCAGCATTTT. Encoded protein: CASSQGRETGQPQHF.

The sample holds a few counts of this clone. Other DNA variants within this sample encode the same CDR3. The V gene is TRBV5-1, the J gene TRBJ2-5, with D maybe TRBD2 (6 bases). Germline V gives CDR1 SGHRS, CDR2 YFSETQ. This CDR3 region has 15 residues. V shed 4 bases and J shed 2 bases, with 15 bases lying between them. The CDR3 coding sequence is TGCGCCAGCAGCCTCGCCGGGACTCCTCAAGAGACCCAGTACTTC. As protein: CASSLAGTPQETQYF.

The rearrangement links TRBV4-3 to TRBJ1-2; TRBD1 aligns across 8 bases. CDR3 length equals 16 residues. The V gene end was trimmed by 0 bases and the J gene end by 5 bases; junction bases not matched to a gene: 8. Germline V gene data show CDR1 as LGHNA and CDR2 as YSLEER. The CDR3 sequence: CASSQDLGQGRYGYTF. The CDR3 nucleotides are TGCGCCAGCAGCCAAGATCTCGGACAGGGCCGATATGGCTACACCTTC.

The chain couples TRBV11-2 to TRBJ2-7, with TRBD1 matching 9 bases. Germline-derived CDR1 and CDR2 are SGHAT and FQNNGV. The junction had 5 bases not matched to a gene; V was cut back by 3 bases and J by 2 bases. The CDR3 is made up of 15 amino acids. For the CDR3, the DNA is TGTGCCAGCAGCTTCGGACAGGGGATAACCTACGAGCAGTACTTC. It specifies CASSFGQGITYEQYF.

The rearrangement links TRBV15 to TRBJ2-2, with 8 bases matching TRBD2. V was pared by 1 base and J by 4 bases, with 2 bases of the junction left unmatched. From germline, CDR1 is LNHNV and CDR2 YYDKDF (reference sequence). The CDR3 is made up of 15 amino acids. The CDR3 loop reads CATSRGAGATGELFF. In nucleotides, the CDR3 is TGTGCCACCAGCAGAGGAGCGGGAGCCACCGGGGAGCTGTTTTTT.

The CDR3 DNA follows: TGTGCCAGCAGCTCCACTAGGCGGGAAAACATTCAGTACTTC. Its protein is CASSSTRRENIQYF. This sequence joins TRBV7-9 and TRBJ2-4, with D possibly matching TRBD2 (5 bases). V was cut by 4 bases and J by 5 bases, with 12 bases left in between. Germline CDR1 reads SEHNR; CDR2 reads FQNEAQ (reference sequence). The CDR3 has 14 residues. Using reference TRBV7-9 and TRBJ2-4 for the parts outside the CDR3, the full variable domain is DTGVSQNPRHKITKRGQNVTFRCDPISEHNRLYWYRQTLGQGPEFLTYFQNEAQLEKSRLLSDRFSAERPKGSFSTLEIQRTEQGDSAMYLCASSSTRRENIQYFGAGTRLSVL.